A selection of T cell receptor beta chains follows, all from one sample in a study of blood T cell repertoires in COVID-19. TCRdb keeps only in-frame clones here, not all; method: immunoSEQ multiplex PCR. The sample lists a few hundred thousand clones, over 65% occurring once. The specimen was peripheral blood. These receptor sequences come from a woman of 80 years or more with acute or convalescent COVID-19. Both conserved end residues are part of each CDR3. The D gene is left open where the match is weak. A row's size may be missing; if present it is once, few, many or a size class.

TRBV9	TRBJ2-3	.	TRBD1	TGTGCCAGCAGCGTAGGACAGGGGGCTTCAGATACGCAGTATTTT	CASSVGQGASDTQYF
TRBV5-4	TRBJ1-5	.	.	TGTGCCAGCAGCTTCGCAGGGTGGGGTAGCAATCAGCCCCAGCATTTT	CASSFAGWGSNQPQHF
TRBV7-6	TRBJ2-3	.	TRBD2	TGTGCCAGCAGCTCTTCACTAGCGGGAGGGCGCACAGATACGCAGTATTTT	CASSSSLAGGRTDTQYF
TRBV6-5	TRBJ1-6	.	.	TGTGCCAGCAGTTACGCGCCGGGACAAGCGAATTCACCCCTCCACTTT	CASSYAPGQANSPLHF
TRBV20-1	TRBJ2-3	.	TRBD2	TGCAGTGCGAGTAGCGGGAGAATCACAGATACGCAGTATTTT	CSASSGRITDTQYF
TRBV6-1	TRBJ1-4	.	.	TGTGCCAGCAGTGAACAGGCAGGCCGTAATGAAAAACTGTTTTTT	CASSEQAGRNEKLFF
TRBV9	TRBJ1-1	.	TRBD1	TGTGCCAGCAGCGTAGATGAGGGGGCAAACACTGAAGCTTTCTTT	CASSVDEGANTEAFF
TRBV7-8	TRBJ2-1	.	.	TGTGCCAGCAGCTCGATGATTGCGGTGAACCCCTACAATGAGCAGTTCTTC	CASSSMIAVNPYNEQFF
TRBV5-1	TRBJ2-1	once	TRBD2	TGCGCCAGCAGCCTAAATGGACTAGCTGCTGGTTTGAATGAGCAGTTCTTC	CASSLNGLAAGLNEQFF
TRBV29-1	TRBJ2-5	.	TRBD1	TGCAGCGTCGGCCGGGACAGGGGGAGGGAGACCCAGTACTTC	CSVGRDRGRETQYF
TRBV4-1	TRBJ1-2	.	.	TGCGCCAGCAGGCCCGGGGTAGGGGGGGATGGCTACACCTTC	CASRPGVGGDGYTF
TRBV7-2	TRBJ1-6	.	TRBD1	TGTGCCAGCAGCCTCGGACAGGGGGGTAATTCACCCCTCCACTTT	CASSLGQGGNSPLHF
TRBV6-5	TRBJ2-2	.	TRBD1	TGTGCCAGCAGTTCGACAGGGGGCCTTGGGGAGCTGTTTTTT	CASSSTGGLGELFF
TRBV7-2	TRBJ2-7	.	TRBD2	TGTGCCAGCAGCTTATACGTCGACTACGCTAGCGGGAGGGAGCAGTACTTC	CASSLYVDYASGREQYF
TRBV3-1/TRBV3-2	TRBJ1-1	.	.	TGTGCCAGCAGCCCTCCGCGGCCTTACAGGAGCACTGAAGCTTTCTTT	CASSPPRPYRSTEAFF
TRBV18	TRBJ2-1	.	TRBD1	TGTGCCAGCTCCGTACAGGGGTTTTTGTACAATGAGCAGTTCTTC	CASSVQGFLYNEQFF
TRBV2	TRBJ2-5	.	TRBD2	TGTGCCAGCAGTAGCCTCGGGACTAGCGGTCGGGAGACCCAGTACTTC	CASSSLGTSGRETQYF
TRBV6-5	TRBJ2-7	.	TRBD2	TGTGCCAGCAGTTACAGACTAGCGGGATCCTACGAGCAGTACTTC	CASSYRLAGSYEQYF
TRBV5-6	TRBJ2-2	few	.	TGTGCCAGCAGCTTCCGACTAAAAACCAACCCGGGAGGGGAGCTGTTTTTT	CASSFRLKTNPGGELFF
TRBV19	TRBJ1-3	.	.	TGTGCCAGTAGTCCCGTAGGAAACACCATATATTTT	CASSPVGNTIYF
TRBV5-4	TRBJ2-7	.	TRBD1	TGTGCCAGCAGCCCTCAGACAGGGGGTTTCTACGAGCAGTACTTC	CASSPQTGGFYEQYF
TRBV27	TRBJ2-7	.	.	TGTGCCAGCAGTTCGGACAGAAACTCCTACGAGCAGTACTTC	CASSSDRNSYEQYF
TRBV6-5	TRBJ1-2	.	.	TGTGCCAGCACTTATCAGGGGAACTATGGCTACACCTTC	CASTYQGNYGYTF
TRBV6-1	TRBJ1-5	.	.	TGTGCCAGCAGTGAACTGAGTCCGGGGACCCAGCATTTT	CASSELSPGTQHF
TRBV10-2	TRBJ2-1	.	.	TGCGCCAGCAGGCGGCCCCTCGGCAATGAGCAGTTCTTC	CASRRPLGNEQFF
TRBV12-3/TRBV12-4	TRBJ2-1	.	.	TGTGCCAGCAGTTTTCTGTACAATGAGCAGTTCTTC	CASSFLYNEQFF
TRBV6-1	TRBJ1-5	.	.	TGTGCCAGCAGTGGAGACCTTGACAGGCACATCAATCAGCCCCAGCATTTT	CASSGDLDRHINQPQHF
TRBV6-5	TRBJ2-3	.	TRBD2	TGTGCCAGCAGGGGAGCGGGAGGGAACACAGATACGCAGTATTTT	CASRGAGGNTDTQYF
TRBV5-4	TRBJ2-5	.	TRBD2	TGTGCCAGCAGCTTGGGCTCTAGCGGGAGCTTCGAGACCCAGTACTTC	CASSLGSSGSFETQYF
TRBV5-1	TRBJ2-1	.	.	TGCGCCAGCAGCTACGCAAAGCCCAATGAGCAGTTCTTC	CASSYAKPNEQFF
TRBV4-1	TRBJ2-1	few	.	TGCGCCAGCAGCCAAGATTGGAGTAGCTCCTACAATGAGCAGTTCTTC	CASSQDWSSSYNEQFF
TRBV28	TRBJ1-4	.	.	TGTGCCAGCAGTTTGGGGGGTAAGACTAATGAAAAACTGTTTTTT	CASSLGGKTNEKLFF
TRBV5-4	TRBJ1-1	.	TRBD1	TGTGCCAGCAGCTTCGAAGGGCAGGGGGGTGAAGCTTTCTTT	CASSFEGQGGEAFF
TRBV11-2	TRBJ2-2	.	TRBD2	TGTGCCAGCAGCTTTCGGACTAGTTGGTCCGGGGAGCTGTTTTTT	CASSFRTSWSGELFF
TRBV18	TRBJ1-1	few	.	TGTGCCAGCTCACCAGATTATGGAGGAACTGAAGCTTTCTTT	CASSPDYGGTEAFF
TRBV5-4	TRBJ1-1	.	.	TGTGCCAGCAGCCTGGCCCCGGGGAGGGCTGAAGCTTTCTTT	CASSLAPGRAEAFF
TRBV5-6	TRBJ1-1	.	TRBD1	TGTGCCAGCAGCCCCACGTGGCGGTGGGGACAGTACACTGAAGCTTTCTTT	CASSPTWRWGQYTEAFF
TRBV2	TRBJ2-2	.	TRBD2	TGTGCCAGCAACCCTAGCGGAAACACCGGGGAGCTGTTTTTT	CASNPSGNTGELFF
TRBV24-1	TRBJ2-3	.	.	TGTGCCACCAGTGATTTTTCCGGGGGGCCTATGTATTTT	CATSDFSGGPMYF
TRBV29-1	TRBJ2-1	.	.	TGCAGCGTTGTGGGCAGCTACAATGAGCAGTTCTTC	CSVVGSYNEQFF
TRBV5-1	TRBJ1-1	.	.	TGCGCCAGCAGCTTGGCCGGCGTAGACAGGAACACTGAAGCTTTCTTT	CASSLAGVDRNTEAFF
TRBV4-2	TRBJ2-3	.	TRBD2	TGTGCCAGCAGCCCAGGACTAGCGGCCACAGATACGCAGTATTTT	CASSPGLAATDTQYF